This entry describes one TCR beta chain. Antigen unknown. These data originate in a study of response to subunit inactivated influenza vaccine. Each CDR3 protein is one row after TCRdb ran MiXCR on the RT-PCR reads. The sample lists 450,000 to 700,000 distinct CDR3 sequences, less than 15% seen once, with approximately 12% in the top ten. Germline lookup yields CDR1 LNHNV and CDR2 YYDKDF (reference sequence). CDR3 length: 15 amino acids. Trimming at V came to 4 bases and at J to 4 bases, leaving 9 bases not matched to a gene. Study results and limitations: Few additional T cells are recruited per seasonal influenza vaccination, authors suggested.

This TCR was recovered from a man in his forties or fifties who received an inactivated influenza vaccine. Source: PBMCs from blood, taken about 11 days after vaccination. This chain uses TRBV15 with TRBJ1-2; 7 bases line up with TRBD1. The DNA for the CDR3 is TGTGCCACCAGCATAGCCAGACAGGGAATCTATGGCTACACCTTC. Amino acid sequence: CATSIARQGIYGYTF.